The 30 T cell receptor beta chains reported below all come from one sample, sequenced in a study of tumor-infiltrating lymphocytes in oesophageal squamous cell carcinoma. TCRdb itself ran the PCR reads through MiXCR, one entry per CDR3 protein. The sample yields 11,000 to 15,000 distinct CDR3 sequences, roughly half seen once. The specimen sequenced was blood. Every receptor here comes from a male donor with esophageal squamous cell carcinoma.

In the case of this clonotype: Likely a read error: the CDR3 ends without its conserved phenylalanine or tryptophan. It is unclear where the CDR3 begins or ends on the DNA, so no DNA is shown, and the CDR3 is as TCRdb lists it. The rearrangement uses TRBV7-6 and TRBJ2-7; the table gives TRBD2 as D, unverified against the DNA. A total of 17 residues make up the CDR3, ends included. Germline V gives CDR1 SGHVS, CDR2 FNYEAQ. Here the CDR3 reads CASRAGDGPNYGYTFGS.

This clonotype ranks as medium-sized. This rearrangement joins TRBV7-9 to TRBJ2-5; the D gene is possibly TRBD2 (5 bases). In germline, CDR1 is SEHNR, CDR2 FQNEAQ (reference sequence). CDR3 size: 12 residues. Between the trimmed V and J ends, which lost 5 bases and 5 bases, there was a span of 9 bases. For the CDR3, the DNA is TGTGCCAGCAGCATCGGAGGCGAGACCCAGTACTTC. Residues: CASSIGGETQYF.

V is TRBV7-9 and J is TRBJ1-5, with TRBD1 identical over 8 bases. Germline CDR1 SEHNR, CDR2 FQNEAQ (reference sequence). CDR3 length: 15 residues. Germline trimming cut 5 bases from V and 6 bases from J; bases unmatched to any gene: 9. The CDR3 region is CASSDGQGETQPQHF. The CDR3 bases are TGTGCCAGCAGCGATGGACAGGGAGAGACTCAGCCCCAGCATTTT.

The CDR3 DNA reads as TGTGCCAGTAGTGCATTAGGCGGCTCCTACGAGCAGTACTTC. Amino acids: CASSALGGSYEQYF. The V call is TRBV19, the J call TRBJ2-5; D gene uncertain. The DNA end favors TRBJ2-7, so the J call may be wrong. The CDR3 is made up of 14 amino acids. CDR1 LNHDA and CDR2 SQIVND come from the germline V gene (reference sequence).

On this clonotype itself: Since a much larger clone is just one base distant, this may be a read error. This chain links TRBV28 with TRBJ2-1; D possibly corresponds to TRBD1 (7 bases). CDR1 and CDR2 from the germline V gene are MDHEN and SYDVKM. V gave up 2 bases and J gave up 10 bases, with 24 bases separating them. The CDR3 has 17 residues. This CDR3 reads CASSLPTYRGPDYEQFF. The DNA for the CDR3 is TGTGCCAGCAGTTTACCCACCTACAGGGGACCGGACTACGAGCAGTTCTTC.

This clonotype was counted ten times or more. This chain joins TRBV28 and TRBJ2-3; possible D gene TRBD2, 7 bases. The CDR3 is 15 residues long. Germline V gene sequence: CDR1 MDHEN, CDR2 SYDVKM. With 10 bases removed from V and 2 bases from J, the gap between germline ends came to 19 bases. Written as DNA, the CDR3 is TGTGCCACATCCTGGGGCGGGGGCCTCACAGATACGCAGTATTTT. Translated, it gives CATSWGGGLTDTQYF. The full variable domain, in which reference TRBV28 and TRBJ2-3 provide the parts outside the CDR3, is DVKVTQSSRYLVKRTGEKVFLECVQDMDHENMFWYRQDPGLGLRLIYFSYDVKMKEKGDIPEGYSVSREKKERFSLILESASTNQTSMYLCATSWGGGLTDTQYFGPGTRLTVL.

This clonotype showed up many times. The chain links TRBV28 to TRBJ1-1; the match to TRBD1 covers 7 bases. Trimming removed 3 bases from V and 10 bases from J; junction bases left unmatched: 11. Germline CDR1 and CDR2: MDHEN and SYDVKM. The CDR3 extends over 14 amino acids. CDR3 amino acids: CASSFSGTAQAAFF. For the CDR3, the DNA is TGTGCCAGCAGTTTCTCCGGGACAGCCCAGGCAGCTTTCTTT.

This clonotype was picked up many times. J is TRBJ2-3 and V is TRBV7-2, with D tentatively TRBD2 (6 bases). V was pared by 3 bases and J by 0 bases, with 13 bases between. This CDR3 spans 16 amino acids. Germline V CDR1 and CDR2: SGHTA, FQGNSA. The CDR3 spells CASSLAGRGSTDTQYF. The DNA for the CDR3 is TGTGCCAGCAGCTTGGCGGGGCGAGGTAGCACAGATACGCAGTATTTT.

As concerns this clonotype: Possible read error: a much larger clone is one base away. The chain links TRBV11-3 to TRBJ2-5; TRBD2 agrees at 8 bases. V was clipped by 2 bases and J by 11 bases; unmatched bases: 13. The CDR3 is made up of 15 amino acids. CDR1 is SGHNT, CDR2 YENEEA, per germline. CDR3 sequence reads: CASSLTSGTNNEQYF. CDR3 bases: TGTGCCAGCAGCTTAACTAGCGGCACAAACAATGAGCAGTACTTC.

The chain links TRBV7-6 to TRBJ1-1; TRBD1 agrees at 7 bases. CDR1 and CDR2 from the germline V gene are SGHVS and FNYEAQ. Losses at the gene ends were 3 bases for V and 4 bases for J; bases not matched to a gene: 5. This CDR3 region has 14 residues. DNA of the CDR3: TGTGCCAGCAGCTTGACCACAGGGGCCACTGAAGCTTTCTTT. Translation gives CASSLTTGATEAFF.

This clonotype has more than one count but fewer than ten. The chain recombines TRBV30 with TRBJ2-3; D gene unclear. V was pared by 2 bases and J by 2 bases, with 11 bases between. CDR1 and CDR2 (germline): GTSNPN, SVGIG (reference sequence). The CDR3 sequence is 14 residues long. As DNA, the CDR3 is TGTGCCTGGAGTTCTAACTATTTCACAGATACGCAGTATTTT. It is translated as CAWSSNYFTDTQYF.

This clonotype was recorded at least ten times. The chain is built from TRBV4-1 and TRBJ2-5, with 9 bases that match TRBD2. V was clipped by 0 bases and J by 4 bases; unmatched bases: 6. Germline CDR1 MGHRA, CDR2 YSYEKL. The CDR3 has 16 residues. The CDR3 loop reads CASSQERGRGRETQYF. The CDR3 nucleotides read TGCGCCAGCAGCCAAGAGCGCGGGAGGGGGAGAGAGACCCAGTACTTC.

This clonotype was found many times. This clone may be a read error of a much larger clone one base away. V usage is TRBV12-3 or TRBV12-4 and J usage is TRBJ2-3; 10 bases agree with TRBD1. This CDR3 has 15 amino acids. Unmatched junction bases numbered 18, after V lost 7 bases and J lost 14 bases. CDR3 bases: TGTGCCAGCAAAATCGGGACAGGGGTAACCGGGGAGCTGTATTTT. Translating it yields CASKIGTGVTGELYF.

This clonotype came up many times. CDR3 loop: CASSLWGTSGYTF. The CDR3, as DNA: TGTGCCAGCAGCTTATGGGGGACCTCTGGCTACACCTTC. This rearrangement joins TRBV11-2 to TRBJ1-2; tentative D call: TRBD1 (5 bases). From germline, CDR1 is SGHAT and CDR2 FQNNGV. Deletions cut 2 bases from V and 7 bases from J, with 11 bases between. CDR3 size: 13 residues.

There are a few counts of this clonotype. The chain employs TRBV7-3 and TRBJ2-5; D is unclear. This CDR3 has 16 residues. The V gene lost 0 bases and the J gene lost 0 bases, with 11 bases spanning the gap. Germline CDR1 reads SGHTA; CDR2 reads FQGTGA. The chain's CDR3 is CASSLTGPRNQETQYF. The CDR3 DNA is TGTGCCAGCAGCTTAACGGGCCCCAGGAACCAAGAGACCCAGTACTTC.

This clonotype was seen only a few times. V gene TRBV14 combines with J gene TRBJ2-1; possible D gene TRBD2, 5 bases. The J call may not be correct, given that the DNA end is closer to TRBJ2-7. Looked up from germline, CDR1 is SGHDN and CDR2 is FVKESK. The CDR3 consists of 15 residues. The CDR3 reads CASSRGLSSYNEQYF. CDR3 bases: TGTGCCAGCAGCCGAGGACTTAGCTCCTACAATGAGCAGTACTTC.

In its sample, this clonotype was seen many times. This chain uses TRBV11-1 with TRBJ2-7, with D hard to call. The ends were cut back, 3 bases at V and 7 bases at J, with 13 bases in the middle. CDR1 and CDR2 from the germline V gene are SGHAT and FQDESV (reference sequence). The CDR3 length is 13 residues. The CDR3 bases are TGTGCCAGCAGCTTTTTCCCCTGGAATGAGCAGTACTTC. Protein: CASSFFPWNEQYF. The full variable domain, in which reference TRBV11-1 and TRBJ2-7 provide the parts outside the CDR3, is EAEVAQSPRYKITEKSQAVAFWCDPISGHATLYWYRQILGQGPELLVQFQDESVVDDSQLPKDRFSAERLKGVDSTLKIQPAELGDSAMYLCASSFFPWNEQYFGPGTRLTVT.

This clonotype was detected only once. V gene TRBV7-6 combines with J gene TRBJ2-1; D not certain. The CDR3 is made up of 11 amino acids. Germline V gives CDR1 SGHVS, CDR2 FNYEAQ. V gave up 3 bases and J gave up 7 bases, with 4 bases separating them. Here the CDR3 DNA reads TGTGCCAGCAGCTTCGGAAATGAGCAGTTCTTC. Its protein is CASSFGNEQFF.

As concerns this clonotype: An end of the junction does not agree with germline; a read error may underlie this. The J gene is TRBJ1-1, the V gene TRBV28; D is possibly TRBD1 (6 bases). The CDR3 loop spans 13 amino acids. Germline CDR1 reads MDHEN; CDR2 reads SYDVKM. The DNA for the CDR3 is TGTGCCAGCAACAACAGGGCGGTCACTGAAGCTTTCTTC. Its protein is CASNNRAVTEAFF.

This chain uses TRBV4-2 with TRBJ1-5; no clear D. In germline, CDR1 is LGHNA, CDR2 YNFKEQ. CDR3 length equals 14 residues. The V gene lost 0 bases and the J gene lost 4 bases, with 7 bases spanning the gap. The CDR3 bases are TGTGCCAGCAGCCAAGATGTAGGGAATCAGCCCCAGCATTTT. Encoded protein: CASSQDVGNQPQHF.

DNA of the CDR3: TGTGCCAGCAGCTTGCTAGCGGGACTCCAAGAGACCCAGTACTTC. Its protein is CASSLLAGLQETQYF. The chain has TRBV7-2 and TRBJ2-1; TRBD2 matches 9 bases. Matching the DNA end better, TRBJ2-5 makes the J call doubtful. The CDR3 consists of 15 residues. CDR1 is SGHTA and CDR2 is FQGNSA in the germline V gene.

This chain links TRBV11-1 with TRBJ2-3; a weak D match, TRBD1 (6 bases). Gene TRBJ2-1 matches the end of the DNA better, so the J call may be wrong. The CDR3 loop spans 16 amino acids. Germline V lookup: CDR1 SGHAT, CDR2 FQDESV (reference sequence). The DNA of the CDR3 is TGTGCCAGCAGCCGTACCGGGACAAATAACTACAATGAGCAGTTCTTC. Encoded protein: CASSRTGTNNYNEQFF.

The CDR3 reads CASSLEGEVTGELFF. The CDR3 nucleotides read TGTGCCAGCAGCTTAGAAGGGGAGGTCACCGGGGAGCTGTTTTTT. This chain uses TRBV11-3 with TRBJ2-2; a possible D gene is TRBD2 (6 bases). The CDR3 loop spans 15 amino acids. Per the germline V gene, CDR1 is SGHNT and CDR2 is YENEEA. V gave up 0 bases and J gave up 4 bases, with 9 bases separating them.

Turning to this clonotype: The CDR3 ends on some other residue instead of the conserved phenylalanine or tryptophan, so this is likely a read error. The DNA is omitted, as the CDR3 cannot be located on it reliably, and the CDR3 follows TCRdb's listing. This chain links TRBV7-2 with TRBJ2-3; the tabulated D call, TRBD1, remains unverified against the DNA. Germline V gives CDR1 SGHTA, CDR2 FQGNSA. The CDR3 has 15 residues if both end residues are counted. This CDR3 reads CASSLGTPYEQYFGP.

CDR3 DNA sequence: TGCGCCAGCAGGAAGGGACAGTTAAGCTCTGGGGCCAACGTCCTGACTTTC. This sequence encodes CASRKGQLSSGANVLTF. This rearrangement joins TRBV10-2 to TRBJ2-6; 7 bases are a match to TRBD1. The CDR3 is made up of 17 amino acids. The germline gives CDR1 WSHSY, CDR2 SAAADI. V gave up 6 bases and J gave up 0 bases; unmatched junction bases: 8.

Ten or more counts support this clonotype. A much larger clone is a single base away; this may be a read error. The gene calls are TRBV7-9 and TRBJ2-1; 7 bases align to TRBD2. V gave up 6 bases and J gave up 10 bases; unmatched junction bases: 12. This CDR3 comprises 14 residues. The germline V gene has CDR1 SEHNR and CDR2 FQNEAQ (reference sequence). The CDR3 loop is CASSIGGGLGEQFF. DNA of the CDR3: TGTGCCAGCAGTATTGGGGGGGGTTTGGGCGAGCAGTTCTTC.

The chain recombines TRBV28 with TRBJ1-4; tentatively, D is TRBD1 (5 bases). Germline V gene sequence: CDR1 MDHEN, CDR2 SYDVKM. The CDR3 length is 15 residues. V was cut by 6 bases and J by 5 bases, with 16 bases left in between. The CDR3 region is CASRFSGTGNEKLFF. The CDR3 nucleotides are TGTGCCAGCAGATTCTCCGGGACGGGAAATGAAAAACTGTTTTTT.

This clonotype was found once. The CDR3: CASSSTGRTDTQYF. CDR3 bases: TGTGCCAGCAGTAGCACAGGGAGGACAGATACGCAGTATTTT. The chain combines TRBV27 with TRBJ2-3; D possibly matches TRBD1 or TRBD2 (6 bases each). The V and J ends lost 5 bases and 3 bases respectively, with 12 bases between them. The CDR3 spans 14 residues. Germline loops: CDR1 MNHEY, CDR2 SMNVEV (reference sequence).

This chain links TRBV7-3 with TRBJ2-3; the D is unclear. V was shortened by 1 base and J by 4 bases, with 9 bases between the two germline ends. CDR3 length equals 14 residues. Germline CDR1 SGHTA, CDR2 FQGTGA. The CDR3 nucleotides read TGTGCCAGCAGCTTAAATGTGGGGTCAGATACGCAGTATTTT. It yields the protein CASSLNVGSDTQYF.

The chain carries TRBV5-1 and TRBJ2-1, with 7 nucleotides matching TRBD1. The end of the DNA fits TRBJ2-5 better, so the J call may be wrong. Germline loops: CDR1 SGHRS, CDR2 YFSETQ. This CDR3 is built from 16 residues. This CDR3 reads CASSLALTGAWETQYF. The CDR3 region has the DNA TGCGCCAGCAGCTTGGCTTTAACAGGGGCTTGGGAGACCCAGTACTTC.